This TCR beta chain originates from a study of T cells in Graves' hyperthyroidism and ophthalmopathy. The wider study: Once the initial diagnosis was made, peripheral blood was obtained before any treatment.

CDR3 size: 13 residues. V shed 6 bases and J shed 1 base, with 12 bases lying between them. Germline V lookup: CDR1 DFQATT, CDR2 SNEGSKA (reference sequence). Exclusion of patients followed from uncontrolled infection, other autoimmune disease, pregnancy or lactation. Regions amplified from RNA transcripts were the TCR beta CDR3 regions. HTBI primers drove first-round RT-PCR of the TCR CDR3. TCRdb passed the multiplex PCR reads through MiXCR, listing each CDR3 protein once. The table shows under 650,000 distinct CDR3 sequences, with under 20% occurring only once. The sequencing input was blood. This chain uses TRBV20-1 with TRBJ1-1, with a possible D match to TRBD1 (6 bases). The clonotype was recovered from a woman between 25 and 40 years old with Graves' hyperthyroidism. The CDR3 spells CSARWTANTEAFF. CDR3 DNA: TGCAGTGCACGCTGGACAGCGAACACTGAAGCTTTCTTT.